Below are 4 T cell receptor beta chains sequenced from a single sample in a study of Ad26.COV2.S vaccination and SARS-CoV-2 variants. Specified treatment: 15 to 20 received Ad26.COV2.S at low or high dose, single or two shots; roughly five received placebo; per-sample allocation not given. Sampling was performed 63 days after the first vaccine or placebo injection. The assay was immunoSEQ multiplex PCR, and TCRdb's table has in-frame clones only and misses some. This table has 360,000 or so clones, 87% appearing once. This specimen was peripheral blood, taken in a trial of Ad26.COV2.S vaccine versus placebo. The receptor set was obtained from a person between 18 and 60 years old who received the Ad26.COV2.S COVID-19 vaccine or a placebo.

This chain links TRBV13 with TRBJ2-3; D gene unclear. CDR1 PRHDT and CDR2 FYEKMQ come from the germline V gene (reference sequence). CDR3 size: 15 residues. Trimming took 2 bases from V and 0 from J, leaving 9 bases between them. CDR3 region: CASSLRLGSTDTQYF. The CDR3 DNA is TGTGCCAGCAGCTTACGGCTGGGAAGCACAGATACGCAGTATTTT.

The gene calls are TRBV20-1 and TRBJ1-4; no firm D call. CDR3 size: 13 residues. CDR1 is DFQATT, CDR2 SNEGSKA, per germline (reference sequence). Trimming cost V 5 bases and J 2 bases, with 9 bases left between them. CDR3 DNA sequence: TGCAGTGCTTGTGGTCAGACTAATGAAAAACTGTTTTTT. This gives the protein CSACGQTNEKLFF.

The gene calls are TRBV30 and TRBJ2-1, with TRBD2 as a possible D gene (5 bases). Germline lookup yields CDR1 GTSNPN and CDR2 SVGIG (reference sequence). The CDR3 sequence is 13 residues long. Trimming took off 3 bases at V and 9 bases at J, with 15 bases between the two ends. This CDR3 is CAWSPKYGVEQFF. The CDR3 DNA follows: TGTGCCTGGAGCCCAAAGTACGGGGTTGAGCAGTTCTTC.

This chain uses TRBV6-5 with TRBJ1-1, with a tentative D call TRBD1 (5 bases). Trimming removed 6 bases from V and 9 bases from J, with 17 bases in between. The CDR3 length is 13 residues. Germline CDR1 reads MNHEY; CDR2 reads SVGAGI. The chain's CDR3 is CASSPGTDNKAFF. The CDR3 region has the DNA TGTGCCAGCAGCCCCGGGACTGACAATAAAGCTTTCTTT.